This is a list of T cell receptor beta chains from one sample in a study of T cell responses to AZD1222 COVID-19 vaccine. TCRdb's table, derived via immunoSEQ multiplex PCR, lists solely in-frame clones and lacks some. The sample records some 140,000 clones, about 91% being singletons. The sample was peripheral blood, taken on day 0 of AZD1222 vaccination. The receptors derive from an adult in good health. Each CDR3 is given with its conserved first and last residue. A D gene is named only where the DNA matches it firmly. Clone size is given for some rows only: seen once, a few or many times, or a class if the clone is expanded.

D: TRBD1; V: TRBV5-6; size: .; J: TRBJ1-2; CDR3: CASSWGDRAYGYTF; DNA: TGTGCCAGCAGCTGGGGCGACAGGGCCTATGGCTACACCTTC
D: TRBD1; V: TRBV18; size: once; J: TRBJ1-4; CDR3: CASSPPRTGVGEKLFF; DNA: TGTGCCAGCTCACCTCCACGGACAGGGGTGGGTGAAAAACTGTTTTTT
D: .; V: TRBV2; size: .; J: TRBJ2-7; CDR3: CASSVMRTYEQYF; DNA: TGTGCCAGCAGTGTCATGCGGACCTACGAGCAGTACTTC
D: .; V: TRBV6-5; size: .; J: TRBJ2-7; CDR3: CASSGFAGEQYF; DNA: TGTGCCAGCAGCGGGTTTGCGGGCGAGCAGTACTTC
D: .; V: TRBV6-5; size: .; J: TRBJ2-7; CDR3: CASSDVNRNSYEQYF; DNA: TGTGCCAGCAGCGACGTCAATAGAAACTCCTACGAGCAGTACTTC
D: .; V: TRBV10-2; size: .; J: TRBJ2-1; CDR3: CASEDRLNNEQFF; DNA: TGCGCCAGTGAAGACAGGTTAAACAATGAGCAGTTCTTC
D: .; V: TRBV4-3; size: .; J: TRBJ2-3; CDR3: CASSPERRVRPDTQYF; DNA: TGCGCCAGCAGCCCCGAGCGTCGGGTGCGCCCAGATACGCAGTATTTT
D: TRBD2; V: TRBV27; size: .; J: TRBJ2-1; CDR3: CASSSGTSVPNEQFF; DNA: TGTGCCAGCAGTTCGGGGACTAGCGTCCCCAATGAGCAGTTCTTC
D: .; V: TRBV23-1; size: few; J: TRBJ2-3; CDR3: CASSQAEDTQYF; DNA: TGCGCCAGCAGTCAGGCAGAAGATACGCAGTATTTT
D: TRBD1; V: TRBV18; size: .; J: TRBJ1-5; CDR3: CASSGQTGSSNQPQHF; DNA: TGTGCCAGCTCCGGACAGACAGGGAGCAGCAATCAGCCCCAGCATTTT
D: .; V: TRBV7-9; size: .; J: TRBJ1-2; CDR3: CASSERGEQGSVSGYTF; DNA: TGTGCCAGCAGCGAGCGGGGCGAGCAGGGGAGCGTGAGTGGCTACACCTTC
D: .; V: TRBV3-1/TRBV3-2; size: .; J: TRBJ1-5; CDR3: CASSPHGSNQPQHF; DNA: TGTGCCAGCAGCCCCCACGGGAGTAATCAGCCCCAGCATTTT
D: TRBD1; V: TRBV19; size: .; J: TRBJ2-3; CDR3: CATTDDRGRPAGARVYTQYF; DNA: TGTGCCACCACCGACGACAGGGGGCGACCAGCGGGAGCTAGGGTTTATACGCAGTATTTT
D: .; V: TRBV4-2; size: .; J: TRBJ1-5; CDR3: CASSLRTDYSNQPQHF; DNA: TGTGCCAGCAGCCTCAGGACAGATTATAGCAATCAGCCCCAGCATTTT
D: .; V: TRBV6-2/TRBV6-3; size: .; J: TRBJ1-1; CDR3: CASSFGIVNTEAFF; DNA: TGTGCCAGCAGTTTTGGTATCGTGAACACTGAAGCTTTCTTT
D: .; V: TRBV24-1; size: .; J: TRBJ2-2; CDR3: CATSPTGTKYTGELFF; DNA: TGTGCCACCAGTCCCACCGGGACCAAATACACCGGGGAGCTGTTTTTT
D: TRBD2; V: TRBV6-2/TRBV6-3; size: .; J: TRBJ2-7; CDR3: CASSYPAGGVEQYF; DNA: TGTGCCAGCAGTTATCCAGCGGGAGGGGTCGAGCAGTACTTC
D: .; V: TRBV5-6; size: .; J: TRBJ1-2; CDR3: CASSADYHDILRANYGYTF; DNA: TGTGCCAGCAGCGCCGACTATCATGACATACTTAGAGCTAACTATGGCTACACCTTC
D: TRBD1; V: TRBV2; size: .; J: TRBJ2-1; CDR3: CASSRDRAMSYNEQFF; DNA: TGTGCCAGCAGTAGGGACAGGGCAATGTCCTACAATGAGCAGTTCTTC
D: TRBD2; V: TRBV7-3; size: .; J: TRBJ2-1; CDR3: CASSLAATSANEQFF; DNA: TGTGCCAGCAGCTTAGCGGCCACTAGCGCCAATGAGCAGTTCTTC
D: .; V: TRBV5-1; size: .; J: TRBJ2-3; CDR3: CASSLVGLPQYF; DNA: TGCGCCAGCAGCTTGGTCGGACTACCGCAGTATTTT
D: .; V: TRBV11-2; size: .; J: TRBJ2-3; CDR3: CASSLGGYSTDTQYF; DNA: TGTGCCAGCAGCTTAGGGGGGTATAGCACAGATACGCAGTATTTT
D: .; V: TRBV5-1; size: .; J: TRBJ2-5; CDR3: CASSLGRGTQYF; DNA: TGCGCCAGCAGCTTGGGGCGTGGGACCCAGTACTTC
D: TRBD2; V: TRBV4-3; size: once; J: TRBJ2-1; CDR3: CASSQLAGGFNEQFF; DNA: TGCGCCAGCAGCCAGTTAGCGGGGGGTTTTAATGAGCAGTTCTTC
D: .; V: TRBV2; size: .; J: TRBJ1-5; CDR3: CASSEEGNQPQHF; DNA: TGTGCCAGCAGTGAAGAGGGGAATCAGCCCCAGCATTTT
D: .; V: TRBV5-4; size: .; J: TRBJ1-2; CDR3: CASSPDTYGYTF; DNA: TGTGCCAGCAGCCCGGACACTTATGGCTACACCTTC
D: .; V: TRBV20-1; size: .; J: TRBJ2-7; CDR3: CSASSGVQQYF; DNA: TGCAGTGCTTCCTCGGGGGTGCAGCAGTACTTC
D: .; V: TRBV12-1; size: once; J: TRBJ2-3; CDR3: CASSFHLAGVTDTQYF; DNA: TGTGCCAGCAGCTTCCACCTAGCGGGAGTGACAGATACGCAGTATTTT
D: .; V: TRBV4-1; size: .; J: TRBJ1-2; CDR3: CASSPGHLNYGYTF; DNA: TGCGCCAGCAGCCCCGGACATCTGAACTATGGCTACACCTTC
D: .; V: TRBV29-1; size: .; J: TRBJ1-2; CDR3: CSVERSAGYTF; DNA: TGCAGCGTTGAACGGTCCGCGGGCTACACCTTC
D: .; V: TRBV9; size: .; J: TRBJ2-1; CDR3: CASSGSASRHNEQFF; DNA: TGTGCCAGCAGCGGGTCCGCGAGCAGGCACAATGAGCAGTTCTTC
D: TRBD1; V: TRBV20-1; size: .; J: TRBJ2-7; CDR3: CSAREQGEQYF; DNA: TGCAGTGCTAGAGAACAGGGGGAGCAGTACTTC
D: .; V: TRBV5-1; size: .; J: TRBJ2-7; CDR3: CASSLVPTSYEQYF; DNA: TGCGCCAGCAGCTTGGTGCCAACCTCCTACGAGCAGTACTTC
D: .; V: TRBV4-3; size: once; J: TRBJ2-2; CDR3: CASSHSLGGELFF; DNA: TGCGCCAGCAGCCACTCTCTGGGGGGGGAGCTGTTTTTT
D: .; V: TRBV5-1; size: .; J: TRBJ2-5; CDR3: CASSLEVLGTSQETQYF; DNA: TGCGCCAGCAGCTTGGAGGTGCTCGGGACATCTCAAGAGACCCAGTACTTC
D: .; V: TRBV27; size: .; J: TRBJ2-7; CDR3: CAHALGVSYEQYF; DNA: TGTGCCCACGCCTTGGGAGTATCCTACGAGCAGTACTTC
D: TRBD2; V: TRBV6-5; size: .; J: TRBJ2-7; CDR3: CASRLADPSYEQYF; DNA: TGTGCCAGCAGGCTAGCGGACCCCTCCTACGAGCAGTACTTC
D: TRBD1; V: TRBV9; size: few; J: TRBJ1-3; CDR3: CASSFQGARGNTIYF; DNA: TGTGCCAGCAGCTTCCAGGGGGCGCGAGGAAACACCATATATTTT
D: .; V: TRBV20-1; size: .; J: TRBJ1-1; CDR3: CSASLRGTRAFF; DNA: TGCAGTGCTAGTCTCCGAGGGACAAGAGCTTTCTTT
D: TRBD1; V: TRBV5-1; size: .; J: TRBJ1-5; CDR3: CASSLMDRLHQPQHF; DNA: TGCGCCAGCAGCTTAATGGACAGGCTCCATCAGCCCCAGCATTTT
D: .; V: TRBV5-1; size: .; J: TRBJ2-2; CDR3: CASSLGTANTGELFF; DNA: TGCGCCAGCAGCTTGGGGACAGCGAACACCGGGGAGCTGTTTTTT
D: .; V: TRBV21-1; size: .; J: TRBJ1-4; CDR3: CASSTVDTGLFF; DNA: TGTGCCAGCAGCACCGTGGACACGGGACTGTTTTTT
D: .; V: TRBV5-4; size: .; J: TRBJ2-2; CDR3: CASSPWGGANTGELFF; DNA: TGTGCCAGCAGCCCTTGGGGGGGCGCTAACACCGGGGAGCTGTTTTTT
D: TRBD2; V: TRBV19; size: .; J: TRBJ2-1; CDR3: CASSMRTSGAFADEQFF; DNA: TGTGCCAGTAGTATGCGGACTAGCGGGGCATTCGCGGATGAGCAGTTCTTC
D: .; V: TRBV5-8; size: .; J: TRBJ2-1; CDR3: CASSLGLSSYNEQFF; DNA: TGTGCCAGCAGCTTGGGGCTGAGCTCCTACAATGAGCAGTTCTTC
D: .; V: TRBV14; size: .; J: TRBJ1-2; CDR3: CASSQDVGPYGYTF; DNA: TGTGCCAGCAGCCAAGACGTGGGGCCCTATGGCTACACCTTC
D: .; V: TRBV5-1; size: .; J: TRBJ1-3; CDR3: CASSLATTGNTIYF; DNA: TGCGCCAGCAGCTTGGCAACGACTGGAAACACCATATATTTT
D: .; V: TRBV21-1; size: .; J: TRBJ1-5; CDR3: CASSKSLRDRGHSNQPQHF; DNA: TGTGCCAGCAGCAAATCCCTTCGGGACAGGGGGCACAGCAATCAGCCCCAGCATTTT
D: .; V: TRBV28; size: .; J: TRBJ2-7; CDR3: CASSLPSTGGTYEQYF; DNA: TGTGCCAGCAGTTTGCCCTCGACAGGAGGAACCTACGAGCAGTACTTC
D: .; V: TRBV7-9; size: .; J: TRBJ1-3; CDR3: CASSQGQISGNTIYF; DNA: TGTGCCAGCAGCCAAGGACAGATCTCTGGAAACACCATATATTTT
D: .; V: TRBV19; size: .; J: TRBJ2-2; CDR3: CASSLAAGELFF; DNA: TGTGCCAGTAGTTTGGCGGCCGGGGAGCTGTTTTTT
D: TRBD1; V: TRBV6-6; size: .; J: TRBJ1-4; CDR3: CASIRQGALQSLVANEKLFF; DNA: TGTGCCAGCATTCGGCAGGGGGCCCTACAGTCACTTGTGGCTAATGAAAAACTGTTTTTT
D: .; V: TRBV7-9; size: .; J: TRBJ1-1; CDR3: CASSLGRGVNTEAFF; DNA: TGTGCCAGCAGCTTAGGGAGAGGGGTGAACACTGAAGCTTTCTTT
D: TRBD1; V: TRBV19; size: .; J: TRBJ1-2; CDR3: CASSIGVKGASTANYGYTF; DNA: TGTGCCAGTAGTATAGGGGTAAAGGGGGCATCAACAGCTAACTATGGCTACACCTTC
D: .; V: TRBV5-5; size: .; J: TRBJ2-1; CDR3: CASSANPGEVEVDEQFF; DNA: TGTGCCAGCAGCGCCAACCCGGGGGAGGTCGAGGTGGATGAGCAGTTCTTC